This record covers a single T cell receptor (beta chain). This entry belongs to a study of blood T cell repertoires in COVID-19. Across the study: Samples representing acute and convalescent COVID-19 were sourced from the United States, Italy and Spain. Nucleic acid was either cDNA or gDNA, and it came from T cells, B-cell-depleted T cells, or PBMCs.

Germline V lookup: CDR1 LNHDA, CDR2 SQIVND (reference sequence). Trimming shortened V by 11 bases and J by 0 bases, and 10 bases separated the two germline ends. CDR3 size: 13 residues. Original handling: Researchers report that nucleated cell counts were estimated from reference gene primer amplification. Clones were sequenced by immunoSEQ multiplex PCR, and TCRdb holds only the in-frame ones, with some missing. That table gives V, J and clone size, and the DNA gave D and trimming. The data contain 70,000 to 90,000 clones, around nine tenths of them singletons. The chain couples TRBV19 to TRBJ1-4; D unresolved. This receptor was obtained from an elderly man with active or convalescent COVID-19. Sequenced material: peripheral blood. The CDR3: CASHAATNEKLFF. Here the CDR3 DNA reads TGTGCCTCCCACGCAGCAACTAATGAAAAACTGTTTTTT.